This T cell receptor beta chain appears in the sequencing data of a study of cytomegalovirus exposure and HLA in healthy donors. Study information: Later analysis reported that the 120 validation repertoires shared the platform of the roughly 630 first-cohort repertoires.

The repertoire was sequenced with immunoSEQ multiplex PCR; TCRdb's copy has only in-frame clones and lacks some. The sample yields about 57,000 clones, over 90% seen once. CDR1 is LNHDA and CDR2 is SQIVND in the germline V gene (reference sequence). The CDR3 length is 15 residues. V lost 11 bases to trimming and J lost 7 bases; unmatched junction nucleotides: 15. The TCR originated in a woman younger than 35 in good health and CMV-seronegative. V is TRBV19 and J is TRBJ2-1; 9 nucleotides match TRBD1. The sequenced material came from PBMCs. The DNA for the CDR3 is TGTGCCTCCAGCAGGGACAGGGCTTTTGTGAATGAGCAGTTCTTC. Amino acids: CASSRDRAFVNEQFF.